This is a list of T cell receptor beta chains from one sample in a study of T cells in Graves' hyperthyroidism and ophthalmopathy. MiXCR was run by TCRdb on the multiplex PCR reads, yielding one entry per CDR3 protein. Of roughly 800,000 distinct CDR3 sequences in the sample, 38% were seen once. The sequenced sample was blood. These receptors were taken from a man between 18 and 29 years old with Graves' hyperthyroidism. The conserved cysteine and the conserved F or W are not part of the CDR3 here. Fields, in order: J gene, V gene, CDR3 protein.

>TRBJ2-6|TRBV7-6
ASSLRGAGANVLT
>TRBJ2-7|TRBV27
ASSFSTGVDEQY
>TRBJ1-5|TRBV19
ASSRPWEAQH
>TRBJ2-7|TRBV6-6
ASSFRQGTWYEQY
>TRBJ1-5|TRBV10-2
ASSEAQASNQPQH
>TRBJ1-5|TRBV19
ASSMEDRGVRQPQH
>TRBJ1-5|TRBV29-1
SFRTGVDQPQH
>TRBJ2-5|TRBV12-3/TRBV12-4
ASSRGHPETQY
>TRBJ1-1|TRBV4-1
ASSQGQGIAEAF
>TRBJ1-1|TRBV6-5
ASSYKTGRNTEAF
>TRBJ1-4|TRBV9
ASSGGEGLF
>TRBJ1-5|TRBV25-1
ASRRDRGQPQH
>TRBJ1-2|TRBV12-3/TRBV12-4
ASSLPGRVYGYT
>TRBJ2-5|TRBV29-1
SSEEEGAAGTQY
>TRBJ1-4|TRBV7-8
ASSFYRAATNEKLF
>TRBJ1-5|TRBV6-1
ASSSGGLANQPQH
>TRBJ2-7|TRBV20-1
SARLPRGSYEQY
>TRBJ2-7|TRBV5-1
ASSLGDRQASYEQY
>TRBJ2-2|TRBV2
ASSAGVNTGELF
>TRBJ1-2|TRBV29-1
SVEESAGDGYI
>TRBJ1-1|TRBV25-1
ASSEYDRGDTEAF
>TRBJ2-7|TRBV20-1
SARLQEQY
>TRBJ1-1|TRBV19
ASRQTGASNTEAF
>TRBJ2-7|TRBV29-1
SVAGQTYEQY